One sample yielded the 5 T cell receptor beta chains listed below, sequenced in a study of blood T cell repertoires in COVID-19. Only in-frame clones appear in the TCRdb table, and some are missing; sequencing was by immunoSEQ multiplex PCR. The sample yields over 200,000 clones, over 70% seen once. The sample taken for sequencing was peripheral blood. These receptors were taken from a woman older than 75 with acute or convalescent COVID-19.

V and J are TRBV7-2 and TRBJ2-6, with 8 bases lining up with TRBD1. The CDR3 is made up of 19 amino acids. Germline trimming cut 6 bases from V and 0 bases from J; bases unmatched to any gene: 13. Germline V gene lookup returns CDR1 SGHTA and CDR2 FQGNSA. The CDR3 reads CASRIAGGAAGSGANVLTF. Here the CDR3 DNA reads TGTGCCAGCAGAATAGCAGGGGGCGCGGCTGGCTCTGGGGCCAACGTCCTGACTTTC.

The genes are TRBV7-2 and TRBJ1-2; D is perhaps TRBD1 (6 bases). Trimming shortened V by 1 base and J by 8 bases, and 17 bases separated the two germline ends. This CDR3 spans 15 amino acids. From germline, CDR1 is SGHTA and CDR2 FQGNSA. The CDR3 region is CASSLVMVTGEGYTF. CDR3 nucleotides: TGTGCCAGCAGCTTAGTAATGGTGACAGGAGAAGGCTACACCTTC.

V gene TRBV20-1 combines with J gene TRBJ1-4, with D perhaps matching TRBD1 (6 bases). The CDR3 covers 11 residues. Trimming pared 6 bases from V and 7 bases from J, leaving 9 bases between. From germline, CDR1 is DFQATT and CDR2 SNEGSKA (reference sequence). The CDR3 coding sequence is TGCAGTGCCATCAGGGGTGAAAAACTGTTTTTT. Protein sequence: CSAIRGEKLFF.

The J gene is TRBJ2-1, the V gene TRBV5-1, with TRBD2 matching 13 bases. The germline gives CDR1 SGHRS, CDR2 YFSETQ. The CDR3 runs 17 residues. Losses at the gene ends were 2 bases for V and 7 bases for J; bases not matched to a gene: 9. The CDR3: CASSLPRTSGSWNEQFF. The CDR3 DNA reads as TGCGCCAGCAGCTTACCACGGACTAGCGGGAGTTGGAATGAGCAGTTCTTC.

Many counts were recorded for this clone. The rearrangement joins TRBV6-2 or TRBV6-3 to TRBJ2-1; 10 bases are shared with TRBD2. The CDR3 loop spans 14 amino acids. Germline V gene sequence: CDR1 MNHEY, CDR2 SVGEGT. V was clipped by 6 bases and J by 6 bases; unmatched bases: 5. The CDR3 nucleotides are TGTGCCAGCAGCATAGCGGGGGGAGGCAATGAGCAGTTCTTC. This translates into CASSIAGGGNEQFF.